This TCR beta chain stems from a study of blood T cell repertoires in COVID-19. Germline V lookup: CDR1 LGHDT, CDR2 YNNKEL (reference sequence). The CDR3 is 16 amino acids. Trimming took 4 bases from V and 7 from J; bases not matched to a gene: 8. This clone occurred once. Original processing notes: Amplified reference gene primers provided the basis for estimating nucleated cell counts. TCRdb keeps only in-frame clones here, not all; method: immunoSEQ multiplex PCR. V, J and clone size are taken as reported in that table, and D and trimming were inferred from the DNA itself. The table records 25,000 or so clones, roughly nine tenths of them present only once.

The chain uses TRBV3-1 (or the pseudogene TRBV3-2) and TRBJ2-1; TRBD2 matches 12 bases. The source material was peripheral blood. The source is a human donor in a cohort sampled during active COVID-19. This CDR3 reads CASSLILAGGSNEQFF. CDR3 coding DNA: TGTGCCAGCAGCCTAATACTAGCGGGGGGATCGAATGAGCAGTTCTTC.